This T cell receptor (beta chain) was documented in a study of T cell repertoires in cytomegalovirus infection. This clonotype has a count of ten or more. One entry per CDR3 protein, called by TCRdb with MiXCR from the reads. The data hold just under 550,000 distinct CDR3 sequences, with approximately 25% observed a single time. With 3 bases clipped from V and 2 bases from J, the junction kept 4 bases outside the gene matches. Germline CDR1 is SGHVS and CDR2 is FQNEAQ. The CDR3 covers 14 residues. The chain joins TRBV7-8 to TRBJ2-7; 7 nucleotides align to TRBD1. The sequenced sample was PBMCs. The TCR comes from a human donor in good health (CMV status not recorded). Some clones in this sample may be carry-over from other donors' samples. The CDR3 spells CASSLRGPAYEQYF. CDR3 coding DNA: TGTGCCAGCAGCTTGAGGGGGCCCGCCTACGAGCAGTACTTC.